Below, 19 T cell receptor beta chains from the same sample are listed, as sequenced in a study of tumor and adjacent non-tumor tissue in lung cancer. This sample's RNA came from whole unsorted tissue. A modified ARM-PCR protocol with three rounds of nested PCR amplified TCRbeta. TCRdb re-called the multiplex PCR reads through MiXCR, storing one row per CDR3 protein. The sample records fewer than 130,000 distinct CDR3 sequences, roughly 84% being singletons. The sequencing sample was made of lung tumor tissue. These receptors came from a man between 70 and 80 years old with non-small cell lung cancer.

This clonotype was picked up many times. The chain has TRBV12-5 and TRBJ1-4, with D possibly being TRBD1 (5 bases). CDR1 and CDR2 (germline): LGHNT, FRNRAP. V was pared by 2 bases and J by 8 bases, with 12 bases between. This CDR3 contains 14 residues. The CDR3 DNA reads as TGTGCTAGTGGTTTGTGGGGGGTAGAAGAAAAACTGTTTTTT. The encoded protein is CASGLWGVEEKLFF.

Points on this clonotype: The junction does not match germline at one end; this may be a read error. The chain combines TRBV6-6 with TRBJ1-1; D is perhaps TRBD1 (6 bases). Germline values: CDR1 MNHNY, CDR2 SVGAGI (reference sequence). The CDR3 contains 15 residues. This chain's CDR3 is CTSSPSGGRNTEAFF. The DNA of the CDR3 is TGTACCAGCAGCCCAAGTGGGGGGCGGAACACTGAAGCCTTCTTT.

Comments on this clonotype: Mismatch with germline at one junction end may stem from a read error. The chain employs TRBV6-5 and TRBJ2-7; TRBD2 matches 7 bases. There are 15 residues in the CDR3. Germline assignment: CDR1 MNHEY and CDR2 SVGAGI. The CDR3 coding sequence is TGTGTCTTCGGAAGGAGACTAGCAGGTTCTTACGAGCACTACTTC. It codes for CVFGRRLAGSYEHYF.

Turning to this clonotype: The CDR3 ends on some other residue instead of the conserved phenylalanine or tryptophan, so this is likely a read error. The chain carries TRBV29-1 and TRBJ2-1, with unresolved D. V was shortened by 8 bases and J by 3 bases, with 20 bases between the two germline ends. The CDR3 consists of 15 residues. The germline V gene has CDR1 SQVTM and CDR2 ANQGSEA. The chain's CDR3 is CSSKLIRTDYNEQFL. In nucleotides, the CDR3 is TGCAGCTCCAAGCTAATCCGGACGGACTACAATGAGCAGTTCTTA.

This clonotype was found many times. The chain employs TRBV20-1 and TRBJ2-5; no definite D call. The CDR3 length is 14 residues. V lost 0 bases and J lost 3, with 11 bases in between. Germline V lookup: CDR1 DFQATT, CDR2 SNEGSKA (reference sequence). The CDR3, as DNA: TGCAGTGCTAGAGATGCGAGACAAGAAGAGACCCAGTACTTC. As protein: CSARDARQEETQYF.

Notes on this clonotype: Since no conserved phenylalanine or tryptophan closes the CDR3, a read error is the likely cause. The chain couples TRBV6-2 or TRBV6-3 to TRBJ1-1; D call uncertain. There are 13 residues in the CDR3. Germline assignment: CDR1 MNHEY and CDR2 SVGEGT. This CDR3 is CDSSETVNTEAFI. CDR3 coding DNA: TGTGACAGCAGTGAAACGGTGAACACTGAAGCTTTCATT.

Note on this clonotype: The CDR3 carries no conserved terminal phenylalanine or tryptophan, so it likely arises from a read error. The limits of the CDR3 on the DNA are not certain, so only TCRdb's listed CDR3 is given. The chain uses TRBV20-1 and TRBJ1-3; TRBD1 is the table's D call, not checked against the DNA. The germline V gene encodes CDR1 DFQATT and CDR2 SNEGSKA (reference sequence). Both ends counted, the CDR3 spans 16 residues. This chain's CDR3 is CSARDRIAGEKNTMYS.

As for this clonotype: At one end, the junction sequence differs from germline, possibly due to a read error. This chain joins TRBV6-1 and TRBJ1-2; D possibly corresponds to TRBD1 (6 bases). The CDR3 loop spans 15 amino acids. Germline CDR1 and CDR2: MNHNS and SASEGT. The CDR3, as DNA: TGTGCTAGCAGCCTGCGGGACAAGTCTAACTATGGCTATAGCTTC. Translation gives CASSLRDKSNYGYSF.

The J gene is TRBJ2-6, the V gene TRBV6-2 or TRBV6-3; 10 nucleotides match TRBD1. CDR3 size: 17 residues. Germline CDR1 MNHEY, CDR2 SVGEGT. The DNA of the CDR3 is TGTGTCAACAGGACAGGGGGGTTGGTCTCTGGGGCCAACGTCCTGACTTTC. Translation: CVNRTGGLVSGANVLTF.

With respect to this clonotype: The junction differs from germline at one of its ends, possibly a read error. The chain employs TRBV5-1 and TRBJ1-1; D is unresolved. The CDR3 totals 14 residues. Germline values: CDR1 SGHRS, CDR2 YFSETQ. As DNA, the CDR3 is TGTGCCAGCGGAGTAAGAGGTGGAGAGATTGAAGCTTTCTTT. Translating gives CASGVRGGEIEAFF.

With regard to this clonotype: A clone one base away is much larger, so this may be a read error. The rearrangement uses TRBV28 and TRBJ2-7; D gene uncertain. Germline V gene data show CDR1 as MDHEN and CDR2 as SYDVKM. The CDR3 covers 14 residues. The CDR3 coding sequence is TGTGCCAGCAGAGAGGCGGACGGGTTCTACGACCAGTACTTC. It yields the protein CASREADGFYDQYF.

The chain recombines TRBV6-1 with TRBJ1-1, with D uncertain. Germline values: CDR1 MNHNS, CDR2 SASEGT. The V and J ends lost 7 bases and 5 bases respectively, with 14 bases between them. This CDR3 contains 13 residues. The CDR3 DNA follows: TGTGCCAGCATCCGGACGTGGGAGACTGAAGCTTTCTTT. This sequence encodes CASIRTWETEAFF.

The chain combines TRBV29-1 with TRBJ2-5; TRBD1 or TRBD2 may be the D gene (6 bases each). CDR3 length equals 15 residues. Per the germline V gene, CDR1 is SQVTM and CDR2 is ANQGSEA. The CDR3 loop is CIVHEGGQVLETQYF. The CDR3 DNA is TGCATCGTCCATGAAGGGGGGCAAGTCCTGGAGACCCAGTACTTC.

Turning to this clonotype: At one of its ends the junction is not consistent with the germline gene, which may arise from a read error. The chain carries TRBV11-2 and TRBJ1-2; 8 nucleotides line up with TRBD1. The CDR3 covers 14 residues. From germline, CDR1 is SGHAT and CDR2 FQNNGV. CDR3 amino acids: CVSSQGQGTDGYTF. CDR3 nucleotide sequence: TGTGTCAGCAGCCAAGGACAGGGAACGGATGGTTACACCTTC.

Notes on this clonotype: A much bigger clone sits one base away, suggesting this may be a read error. The chain links TRBV20-1 to TRBJ1-5; 10 bases are a match to TRBD1. The CDR3 is 14 amino acids. Per germline, CDR1 DFQATT and CDR2 SNEGSKA (reference sequence). The CDR3 reads CSAYRDRGNQAQHF. Here the CDR3 DNA reads TGCAGTGCATACCGGGACAGGGGCAATCAGGCCCAGCATTTT.

Notes on this clonotype: With a much larger clone just one base away, this may be a read error. The J gene is TRBJ1-1, the V gene TRBV5-1, with D unresolved. Germline CDR1 SGHRS, CDR2 YFSETQ. The CDR3 has 14 residues. CDR3 loop: CASSLDPQNIEAFF. The CDR3 DNA is TGCGCCAGCAGCTTGGATCCTCAGAACATTGAAGCTTTCTTT.

Comments on this clonotype: A much more abundant neighbour one base away suggests this may be a read error. This chain joins TRBV5-1 and TRBJ2-7; weak D call: TRBD2 (5 bases). The CDR3 sequence is 13 residues long. The V end lost 7 bases, the J end lost 0 bases, and 11 bases lay between the germline ends. Per the germline V gene, CDR1 is SGHRS and CDR2 is YFSETQ. The CDR3 nucleotides read TGCGCCAGCCACGAGGGAAACTCCTACGAGCAGTACTTC. It translates to CASHEGNSYEQYF.

Comments on this clonotype: One end of the junction is discordant with germline, which a read error may explain. The chain combines TRBV5-4 with TRBJ2-1, with 11 bases lining up with TRBD2. This CDR3 spans 17 amino acids. CDR1 is SGHNT and CDR2 is YYREEE in the germline V gene (reference sequence). In DNA form, the CDR3 reads TGTTCCAGCAGCTACGGACTAGCGGGTTACTCCTACAATGAGCAATTCTTC. It codes for CSSSYGLAGYSYNEQFF.

A word on this clonotype: At one boundary the junction diverges from the germline segment, which might be a read error. The rearrangement joins TRBV6-2 or TRBV6-3 to TRBJ2-3; D ambiguous. The length of the CDR3 is 17 residues. Per the germline V gene, CDR1 is MNHEY and CDR2 is SVGEGT. DNA of the CDR3: TGTGCCTGCAGTTACCCGATGACTCTAGGCCACCAGGATACGCAGTATTTT. It codes for CACSYPMTLGHQDTQYF.